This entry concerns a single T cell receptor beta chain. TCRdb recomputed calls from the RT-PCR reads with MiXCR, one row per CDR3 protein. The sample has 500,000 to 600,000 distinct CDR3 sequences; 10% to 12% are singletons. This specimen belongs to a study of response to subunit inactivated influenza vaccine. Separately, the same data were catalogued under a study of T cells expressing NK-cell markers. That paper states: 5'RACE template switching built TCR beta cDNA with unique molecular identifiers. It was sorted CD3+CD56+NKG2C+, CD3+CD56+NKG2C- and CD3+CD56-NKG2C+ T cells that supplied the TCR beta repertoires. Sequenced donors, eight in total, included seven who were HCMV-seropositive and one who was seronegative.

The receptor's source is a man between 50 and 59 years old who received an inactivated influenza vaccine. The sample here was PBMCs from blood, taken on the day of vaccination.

The CDR3: CSALMGYGETQYF. The CDR3 DNA follows: TGCAGTGCTTTGATGGGTTACGGGGAGACCCAGTACTTC. This chain joins TRBV20-1 and TRBJ2-5; D is unresolved. Germline V gives CDR1 DFQATT, CDR2 SNEGSKA (reference sequence). CDR3 length equals 13 residues. V gave up 5 bases and J gave up 5 bases, with 15 bases separating them.